Following are 17 T cell receptor beta chains from one sample sequenced in a study of identifying expanded T cells in peripheral blood. Sequencing was performed with immunoSEQ multiplex PCR; in TCRdb, only in-frame clones are kept and a portion is missing. The sample lists roughly 82,000 clones, approximately 84% seen once, with more than 15% in the top ten. The sample taken for sequencing was blood. These receptors came from a person between 18 and 75 years old in good health.

The CDR3 nucleotides read TGTGCCAGCAAACAACAGGGCTCCTACGAGCAGTACTTC. This gives the protein CASKQQGSYEQYF. The chain combines TRBV27 with TRBJ2-7; tentatively, D is TRBD1 (6 bases). The CDR3 spans 13 residues. The V end lost 7 bases, the J end lost 0 bases, and 10 bases lay between the germline ends. Germline V CDR1 and CDR2: MNHEY, SMNVEV (reference sequence).

V usage is TRBV6-5 and J usage is TRBJ2-7; 7 bases fit TRBD2. Germline V gives CDR1 MNHEY, CDR2 SVGAGI. The CDR3 contains 15 residues. V lost 6 bases, J lost 4 bases, and 12 bases stayed unmatched. The CDR3 coding sequence is TGTGCCAGCAGATCACAGACTAGCCTCCCTTACGAGCAGTACTTC. Translated: CASRSQTSLPYEQYF.

The chain has TRBV7-9 and TRBJ2-5; D not resolved. The CDR3 has 13 amino acids. The germline CDR1 and CDR2 sequences are SEHNR and FQNEAQ (reference sequence). Between the trimmed V and J ends, which lost 5 bases and 2 bases, there was a span of 9 bases. CDR3 in DNA: TGTGCCAGCAGCCTGGAATTTCAAGAGACCCAGTACTTC. Amino acids: CASSLEFQETQYF.

This clone came up once. The chain employs TRBV9 and TRBJ2-7; the D gene could be TRBD1 or TRBD2 (5 bases each). V gave up 5 bases and J gave up 2 bases, with 14 bases separating them. There are 14 residues in the CDR3. CDR1 SGDLS and CDR2 YYNGEE come from the germline V gene. This CDR3 is CASSGARVPYEQYF. As DNA, the CDR3 is TGTGCCAGCAGTGGGGCGCGGGTACCCTACGAGCAGTACTTC.

The V and J genes are TRBV6-1 and TRBJ2-3, with D uncertain. Per germline, CDR1 MNHNS and CDR2 SASEGT. The ends were cut back, 2 bases at V and 0 bases at J, with 12 bases in the middle. The CDR3 length is 16 residues. The CDR3 spells CASSELRTFSTDTQYF. CDR3 nucleotide sequence: TGTGCCAGCAGTGAACTTCGAACCTTTAGCACAGATACGCAGTATTTT.

This rearrangement joins TRBV7-2 to TRBJ1-5; the match to TRBD1 covers 8 bases. The CDR3 length is 14 residues. Germline assignment: CDR1 SGHTA and CDR2 FQGNSA. With V trimmed by 5 bases and J by 6 bases, 6 bases remained unmatched. CDR3 residues: CASSTRDRGQPQHF. The CDR3 bases are TGTGCCAGCAGCACGAGAGACAGGGGTCAGCCCCAGCATTTT.

The V call is TRBV9, the J call TRBJ1-1; 7 bases map to TRBD1. The germline gives CDR1 SGDLS, CDR2 YYNGEE. The ends lost 4 bases at V and 5 bases at J; junction bases unmatched: 17. The CDR3 is 17 amino acids. The CDR3 spells CASSTPQGLFGETEAFF. For the CDR3, the DNA is TGTGCCAGCAGCACCCCACAGGGGTTGTTTGGGGAAACTGAAGCTTTCTTT.

The chain is built from TRBV7-2 and TRBJ1-2; no definite D call. The CDR3 contains 14 residues. Germline lookup yields CDR1 SGHTA and CDR2 FQGNSA. Trimming shortened V by 1 base and J by 1 base, and 7 bases separated the two germline ends. CDR3 sequence: CASSLGQVNYGYTF. The DNA of the CDR3 is TGTGCCAGCAGCTTAGGGCAGGTTAACTATGGCTACACCTTC.

This clone was seen only a few times. This chain links TRBV29-1 with TRBJ1-1; D is ambiguous. Deletions cut 8 bases from V and 4 bases from J, with 17 bases between. The CDR3 consists of 13 residues. Looked up from germline, CDR1 is SQVTM and CDR2 is ANQGSEA. CDR3 DNA: TGCAGCCATACCGAGGGCTCGGGCACTGAAGCTTTCTTT. This gives the protein CSHTEGSGTEAFF.

This sequence joins TRBV5-4 and TRBJ2-1; 9 bases match TRBD2. Germline V gene data show CDR1 as SGHNT and CDR2 as YYREEE (reference sequence). CDR3 length equals 15 residues. The J segment lost 8 bases and the V segment lost 0 bases, leaving 6 bases of the junction unmatched. CDR3 sequence reads: CASSLDSGSLDEQFF. CDR3 nucleotides: TGTGCCAGCAGCTTGGATAGCGGGAGTTTGGATGAGCAGTTCTTC.

The gene calls are TRBV7-2 and TRBJ2-3; D is perhaps TRBD1 (6 bases). The germline V and J ends were trimmed by 1 base and 7 bases, with 12 bases remaining between them. Germline V gives CDR1 SGHTA, CDR2 FQGNSA. The CDR3 contains 14 residues. As DNA, the CDR3 is TGTGCCAGCAGCTTAGGGCAGGGGTGGAATACGCAGTATTTT. Translation: CASSLGQGWNTQYF.

V gene TRBV6-5 combines with J gene TRBJ1-4, with unresolved D. V lost 2 bases to trimming and J lost 4 bases, with 11 bases between them. The CDR3 runs to 15 residues. CDR1 is MNHEY, CDR2 SVGAGI, per germline. The CDR3 sequence is CASSYRHPSNEKLFF. DNA of the CDR3: TGTGCCAGCAGTTACAGACACCCAAGTAATGAAAAACTGTTTTTT.

The chain joins TRBV6-1 to TRBJ1-2, with 8 bases lining up with TRBD1. CDR3 length: 15 residues. J was trimmed by 8 bases and V by 1 base; bases with no gene match: 9. Germline CDR1 is MNHNS and CDR2 is SASEGT. CDR3 bases: TGTGCCAGCAGTGAAGAGGGGACAGGCCTGAGGGGCTACACCTTC. Amino acids: CASSEEGTGLRGYTF.

This rearrangement joins TRBV7-6 to TRBJ1-3, with D hard to call. This CDR3 comprises 15 residues. V lost 2 bases and J lost 0, with 8 bases in between. Germline CDR1 and CDR2: SGHVS and FNYEAQ. CDR3: CASSLQRSSGNTIYF. The CDR3 DNA sequence: TGTGCCAGCAGCTTACAACGTAGCTCTGGAAACACCATATATTTT.

The chain combines TRBV7-9 with TRBJ2-1, with TRBD1 identical over 9 bases. This CDR3 has 17 residues. V was clipped by 2 bases and J by 5 bases; unmatched bases: 10. Germline V lookup: CDR1 SEHNR, CDR2 FQNEAQ (reference sequence). The CDR3 region is CASSLLLGQGRDNEQFF. In nucleotides, the CDR3 is TGTGCCAGCAGCTTACTTCTTGGACAGGGGCGTGACAATGAGCAGTTCTTC.

This chain uses TRBV7-2 with TRBJ2-1; D uncertain. Germline lookup yields CDR1 SGHTA and CDR2 FQGNSA. The CDR3 has 16 amino acids. V was pared by 3 bases and J by 0 bases, with 12 bases between. The CDR3 sequence: CASSFLGPSSYNEQFF. CDR3 bases: TGTGCCAGCAGCTTTCTCGGGCCCAGCTCCTACAATGAGCAGTTCTTC.

In DNA, the CDR3 is TGTGCCAGCAGTTCAACAGGGGACTCCTACAATGAGCAGTTCTTC. Translating gives CASSSTGDSYNEQFF. The chain couples TRBV28 to TRBJ2-1; 7 bases match TRBD1. CDR1 MDHEN and CDR2 SYDVKM come from the germline V gene. The ends lost 4 bases at V and 0 bases at J; junction bases unmatched: 3. The CDR3 is 15 residues long.